This TCR beta chain was captured by sequencing in a study of OX40 agonist ivuxolimab in advanced cancers. As for the study in general: Those treated in dose escalation had hepatocellular carcinoma, melanoma, renal cell cancer or head and neck cancer. Among those treated, three patients had partial responses, one with hepatocellular carcinoma and two with cutaneous melanoma. Study conclusions and caveats: CD4+ and CD8+ T cells in blood underwent clonal expansion by week 6 at 0.1 to 3.0 mg/kg.

Notes on this clone: What it binds is unknown.

The data were produced by immunoSEQ multiplex PCR, yet TCRdb's version contains in-frame clones alone and is incomplete. The sample includes around 53,000 clones, approximately 84% of them seen just once. Enrollment shut out patients with autoimmune disease history or systemic immunosuppression. Trimming took 2 bases from V and 0 from J, leaving 14 bases between them. Per germline, CDR1 GTSNPN and CDR2 SVGIG (reference sequence). The CDR3 has 17 residues. The source is an adult with an advanced solid tumor such as melanoma, head and neck, liver or kidney cancer. The starting material was CD4+ or CD8+ T cells sorted from blood, obtained in a trial of the OX40 agonist ivuxolimab. The chain has TRBV30 and TRBJ1-6; no definite D call. The CDR3 spells CAWSRTEKSSYNSPLHF. The CDR3 DNA reads TGTGCCTGGAGTAGGACGGAAAAGAGCTCCTATAATTCACCCCTCCACTTT.